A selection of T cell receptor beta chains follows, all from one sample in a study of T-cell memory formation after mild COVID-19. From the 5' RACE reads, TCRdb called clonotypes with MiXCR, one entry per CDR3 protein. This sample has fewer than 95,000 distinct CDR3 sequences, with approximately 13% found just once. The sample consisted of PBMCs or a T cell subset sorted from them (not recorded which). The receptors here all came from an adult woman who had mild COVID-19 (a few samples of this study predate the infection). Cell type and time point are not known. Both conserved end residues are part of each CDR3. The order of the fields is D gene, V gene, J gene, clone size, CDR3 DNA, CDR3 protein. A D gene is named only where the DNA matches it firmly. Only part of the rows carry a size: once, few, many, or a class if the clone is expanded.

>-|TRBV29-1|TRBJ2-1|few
TGCAGCGTTGAGTCTGTAGGACAAATAAGGGGTGAGCAGTTCTTC
CSVESVGQIRGEQFF
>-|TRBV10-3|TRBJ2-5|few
TGTGCCATCAGCGAAGAAGAGAAGGCCCAGTACTTC
CAISEEEKAQYF
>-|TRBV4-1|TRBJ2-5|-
TGCGCCAGCAGCCAAGGGGGAACCCAGTACTTC
CASSQGGTQYF
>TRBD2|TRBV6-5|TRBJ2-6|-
TGTGCCAGCAGTTCCCCCGGGACTAGCGGGAGATCGACTGGGGCCAACGTCCTGACTTTC
CASSSPGTSGRSTGANVLTF
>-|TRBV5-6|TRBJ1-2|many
TGTGCCAGCAGCTCCGGATTCGCAGGCTACACCTTC
CASSSGFAGYTF
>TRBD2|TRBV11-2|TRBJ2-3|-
TGTGCCAGCATCCCCTTTCCTCGGGGGGAGAGGACAGATACGCAGTATTTT
CASIPFPRGERTDTQYF
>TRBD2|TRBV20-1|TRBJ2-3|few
TGCAGTGCTAGTCTAGCGGGAGGGCCGACAGATACGCAGTATTTT
CSASLAGGPTDTQYF
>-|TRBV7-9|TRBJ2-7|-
TGTGCCAGCAGCTTAGTTGTGGGGGCGCCCGAGCAGTACTTC
CASSLVVGAPEQYF
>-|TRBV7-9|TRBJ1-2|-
TGTGCCAGCAGCTTCCCGGGACACACCGACTATGGCTACACCTTC
CASSFPGHTDYGYTF
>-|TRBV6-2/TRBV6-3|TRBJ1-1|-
TGTGCCAGCAGGGCGACAGGGAACACTGAAGCTTTCTTT
CASRATGNTEAFF
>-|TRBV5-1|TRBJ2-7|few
TGCGCCAGCGCCGCGGACAGCTCCTACGAGCAGTACTTC
CASAADSSYEQYF
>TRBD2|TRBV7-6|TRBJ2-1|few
TGTGCCAGCAGCTACGGGACTAGCGGGAGTGTTCCTTGGGGTGAGCAGTTCTTC
CASSYGTSGSVPWGEQFF
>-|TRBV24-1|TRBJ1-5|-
TGTGCCACCAGTGGCAGTTACAATCAGCCCCAGCATTTT
CATSGSYNQPQHF
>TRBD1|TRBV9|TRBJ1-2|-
TGTGCCAGCAGCGTAGAGACAGGGGGCGCTTATGGCTACACCTTC
CASSVETGGAYGYTF
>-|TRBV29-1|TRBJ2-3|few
TGCAGCGTCTCAGGGCTTTTCGCAGATACGCAGTATTTT
CSVSGLFADTQYF
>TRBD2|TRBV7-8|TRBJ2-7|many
TGTGCCAGCAGCTCTACCGGGACTAGCGGGTATTACGAGCAGTACTTC
CASSSTGTSGYYEQYF
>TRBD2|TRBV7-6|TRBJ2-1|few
TGTGCCAGCAGCTTCTCAGCGGGAGGGCGTAATGAGCAGTTCTTC
CASSFSAGGRNEQFF
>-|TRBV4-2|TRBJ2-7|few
TGTGCCAGCAGCCAAGCTGGGTTGGCTGCCAGCTCCTACGAGCAGTACTTC
CASSQAGLAASSYEQYF
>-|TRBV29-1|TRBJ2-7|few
TGCAGCGTCTCCCAGGGGCGTTCCTACGAGCAGTACTTC
CSVSQGRSYEQYF
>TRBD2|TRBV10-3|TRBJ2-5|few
TGTGCCATCAGTGAGGGGGCTAGCGGGGGAATGGCGGAGACCCAGTACTTC
CAISEGASGGMAETQYF
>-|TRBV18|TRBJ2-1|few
TGTGCCAGCCAGGACCCCTCCGATGAGCAGTTCTTC
CASQDPSDEQFF
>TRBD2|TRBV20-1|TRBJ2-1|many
TGCAGTGCTAGATCGACTAGCGGGGATTACAATGAGCAGTTCTTC
CSARSTSGDYNEQFF
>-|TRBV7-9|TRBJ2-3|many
TGTGCCAGCGGTGGTTTGGTTCCGGGTCTCACAGATACGCAGTATTTT
CASGGLVPGLTDTQYF
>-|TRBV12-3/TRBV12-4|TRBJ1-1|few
TGTGCCAGCACCCTAGGGGGTCGGGGCACTGAAGCTTTCTTT
CASTLGGRGTEAFF
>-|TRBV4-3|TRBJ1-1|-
TGCGCCAGCAGCCAAGAGGTGGGCAGCATGAACACTGAAGCTTTCTTT
CASSQEVGSMNTEAFF
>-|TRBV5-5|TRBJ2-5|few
TGTGCCAGCAGCCCTGGGGGCGGGGATTCGTACTTC
CASSPGGGDSYF
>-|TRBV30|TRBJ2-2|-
TGTGCCTGGATTAGAGGGGAGGACACCGGGGAGCTGTTTTTT
CAWIRGEDTGELFF
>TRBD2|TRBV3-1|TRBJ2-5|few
TGTGCCAGCAGCACTAGCGGGGGGGGACAAGAGACCCAGTACTTC
CASSTSGGGQETQYF
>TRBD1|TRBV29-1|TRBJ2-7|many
TGCAGCGTTGAGGGGACAGTGGCCTACGAGCAGTACTTC
CSVEGTVAYEQYF
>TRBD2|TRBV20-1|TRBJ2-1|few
TGCAGTGCTCACCCGACTTTACCGACTAGCGGGGCCTACAATGAGCAGTTCTTC
CSAHPTLPTSGAYNEQFF
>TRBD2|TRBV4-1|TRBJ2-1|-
TGCGCCAGCAGCCAAGGTCGGACTAGCGGGGGCCTTAATGAGCAGTTCTTC
CASSQGRTSGGLNEQFF
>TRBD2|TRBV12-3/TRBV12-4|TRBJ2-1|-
TGTGCCAGCAGGGCACCGGGGGGGTTAAATGAGCAGTTCTTC
CASRAPGGLNEQFF
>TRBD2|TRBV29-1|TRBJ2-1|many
TGCAGCGTTGAGTTAGCGGGAGTGGTCGGTGAGCAGTTCTTC
CSVELAGVVGEQFF
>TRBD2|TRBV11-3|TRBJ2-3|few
TGTGCCAGCAGCTACGGGGGGGTTAGCACAGATACGCAGTATTTT
CASSYGGVSTDTQYF
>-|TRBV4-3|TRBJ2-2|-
TGCGCCAGCAGCCAAGATCTAGGGCTCCCGAACACCGGGGAGCTGTTTTTT
CASSQDLGLPNTGELFF
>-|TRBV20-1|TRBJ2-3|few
TGCAGTGCTAGCGAGAGTTACGCTAGCACAGATACGCAGTATTTT
CSASESYASTDTQYF
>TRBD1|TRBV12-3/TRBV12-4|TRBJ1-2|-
TGTGCCAGCAGTTTGTGGGACAGGGGGCGAGGCTACACCTTC
CASSLWDRGRGYTF
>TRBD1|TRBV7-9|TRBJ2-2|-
TGTGCCAGCAGCTCTCCGGGACAGGGGGAAGAGCTGTTTTTT
CASSSPGQGEELFF
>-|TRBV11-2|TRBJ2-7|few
TGTGCCAGCAGCTTAGTCCCCACCGAGCAGTACTTC
CASSLVPTEQYF
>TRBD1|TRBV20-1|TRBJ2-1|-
TGCAGTGCTAGGCGGGTGGGACAGGGGTACAATGAGCAGTTCTTC
CSARRVGQGYNEQFF
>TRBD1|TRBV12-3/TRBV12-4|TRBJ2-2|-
TGTGCCAGCACCCCGACAGGGGGCACCGGGGAGCTGTTTTTT
CASTPTGGTGELFF
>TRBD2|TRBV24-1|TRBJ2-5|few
TGTGCCACCGGCCCCGGGGCGGGGGAAGAGACCCAGTACTTC
CATGPGAGEETQYF
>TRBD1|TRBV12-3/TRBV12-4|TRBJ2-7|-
TGTGCCAGCAGCATGAGCCGGGACAGGGGATCCTACGAGCAGTACTTC
CASSMSRDRGSYEQYF
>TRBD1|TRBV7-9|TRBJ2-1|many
TGTGCCAGCAGCCGCCGGGACAGGCAGTTCTTC
CASSRRDRQFF